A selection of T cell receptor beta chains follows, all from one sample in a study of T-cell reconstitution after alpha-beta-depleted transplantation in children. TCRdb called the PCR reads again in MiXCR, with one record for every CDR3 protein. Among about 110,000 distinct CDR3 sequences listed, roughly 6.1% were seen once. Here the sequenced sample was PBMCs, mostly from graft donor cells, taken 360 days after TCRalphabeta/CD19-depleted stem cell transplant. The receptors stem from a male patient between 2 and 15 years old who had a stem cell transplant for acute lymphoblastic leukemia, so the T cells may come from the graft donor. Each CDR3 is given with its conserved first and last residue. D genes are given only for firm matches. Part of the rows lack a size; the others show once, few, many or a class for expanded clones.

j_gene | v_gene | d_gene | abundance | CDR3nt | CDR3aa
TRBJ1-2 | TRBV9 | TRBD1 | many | TGTGCCAGCAGCGCCCATGACAGGGGTGCTAACTATGGCTACACCTTC | CASSAHDRGANYGYTF
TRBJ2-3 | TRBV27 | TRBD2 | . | TGTGCCAGCAGTCTCGGGACTAGCGGTCGAAGGGATACGCAGTATTTT | CASSLGTSGRRDTQYF
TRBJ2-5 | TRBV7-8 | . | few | TGTGCCAGCAGCTCTTCCCCCCTCCGAGAGACCCAGTACTTC | CASSSSPLRETQYF
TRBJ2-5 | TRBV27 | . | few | TGTGCCAGCAGTTTAGGGGTTGCGGGGCCAAACACCCAAGAGACCCAGTACTTC | CASSLGVAGPNTQETQYF
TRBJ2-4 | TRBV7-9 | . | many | TGTGCCAGCAGCTTGCGGGAAAACATTCAGTACTTC | CASSLRENIQYF
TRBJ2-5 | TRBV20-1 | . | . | TGCAGTGCCCCAACGCCGGGACGGAAACAAGAGACCCAGTACTTC | CSAPTPGRKQETQYF
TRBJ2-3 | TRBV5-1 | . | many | TGCGCCAGCAGCTTGTTGACGGGGCCAGATACGCAGTATTTT | CASSLLTGPDTQYF
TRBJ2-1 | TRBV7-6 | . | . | TGTGCCAGCAGCTTCGCGCTCAATGAGCAGTTCTTC | CASSFALNEQFF
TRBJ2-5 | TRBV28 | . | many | TGTGCCAGCAGGGGAAGCGGACCTCGGGAGACCCAGTACTTC | CASRGSGPRETQYF
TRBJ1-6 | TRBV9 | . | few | TGTGCCAGCAGCGTAGGTCGGGGCTGGGGGATGAATTCACCCCTCCACTTT | CASSVGRGWGMNSPLHF
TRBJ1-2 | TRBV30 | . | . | TGTGCCTGGAGTGTACAACACTCACGAGTCTACACCTTC | CAWSVQHSRVYTF
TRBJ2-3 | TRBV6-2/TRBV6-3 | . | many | TGTGCCAGCAGAAGGACGGGGGATGGAGATACGCAGTATTTT | CASRRTGDGDTQYF
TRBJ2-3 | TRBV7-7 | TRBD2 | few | TGTGCCAGCAGCCCCCGACTAGCGGGGGGCCCCTTGGGCACAGATACGCAGTATTTT | CASSPRLAGGPLGTDTQYF
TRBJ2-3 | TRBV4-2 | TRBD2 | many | TGTGCCACCCTGAGCGGGGAACGCACAGATACGCAGTATTTT | CATLSGERTDTQYF
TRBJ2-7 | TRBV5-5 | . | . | TGTGCCAGCGGCCCCGGGCGCTACGAGCAGTACTTC | CASGPGRYEQYF
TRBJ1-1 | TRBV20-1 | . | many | TGCAGTGCTTGGTCAGGGGACACTGAAGCTTTCTTT | CSAWSGDTEAFF
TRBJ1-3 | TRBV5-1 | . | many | TGCGCCAGCAGCACCGGGAGTACTGGAAACACCATATATTTT | CASSTGSTGNTIYF
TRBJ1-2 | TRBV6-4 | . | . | TGTGCCAGCAGTGACCCTACAGGTTATGGCTACACCTTC | CASSDPTGYGYTF
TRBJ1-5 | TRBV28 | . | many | TGTGCCAGCAGTCTCCGAGGCCAGCCCCAGCATTTT | CASSLRGQPQHF
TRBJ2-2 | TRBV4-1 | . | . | TGCGCCAGCAGCCACGGCACCGGGGAGCTGTTTTTT | CASSHGTGELFF
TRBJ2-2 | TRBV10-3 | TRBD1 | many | TGTGCCATCAGTGGGGACAGGGATCGAACCGGGGAGCTGTTTTTT | CAISGDRDRTGELFF
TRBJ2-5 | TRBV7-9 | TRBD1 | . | TGTGCCAGCAGCTTCCCGGACAGGGAAGAGACCCAGTACTTC | CASSFPDREETQYF
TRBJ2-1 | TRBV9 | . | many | TGTGCCAGCAGCGCCGGGACACGCGTTGAGCAGTTCTTC | CASSAGTRVEQFF
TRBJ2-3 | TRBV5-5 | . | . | TGTGCCAGCAGCTTGGTAGCTTTTACTAGCACAGATACGCAGTATTTT | CASSLVAFTSTDTQYF